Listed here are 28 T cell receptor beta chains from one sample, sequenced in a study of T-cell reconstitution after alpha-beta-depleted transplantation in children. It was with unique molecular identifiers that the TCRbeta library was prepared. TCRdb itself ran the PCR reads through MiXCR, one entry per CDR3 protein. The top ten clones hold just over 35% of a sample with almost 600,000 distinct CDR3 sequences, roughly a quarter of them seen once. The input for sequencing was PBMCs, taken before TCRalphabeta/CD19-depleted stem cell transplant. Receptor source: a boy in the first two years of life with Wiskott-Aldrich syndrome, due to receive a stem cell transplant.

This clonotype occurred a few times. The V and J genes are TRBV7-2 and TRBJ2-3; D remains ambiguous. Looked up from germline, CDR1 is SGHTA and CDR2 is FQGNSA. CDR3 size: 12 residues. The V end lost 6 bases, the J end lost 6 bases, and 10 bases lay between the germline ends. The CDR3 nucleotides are TGTGCCAGCAGTTATCGTCTTGATACGCAGTATTTT. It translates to CASSYRLDTQYF.

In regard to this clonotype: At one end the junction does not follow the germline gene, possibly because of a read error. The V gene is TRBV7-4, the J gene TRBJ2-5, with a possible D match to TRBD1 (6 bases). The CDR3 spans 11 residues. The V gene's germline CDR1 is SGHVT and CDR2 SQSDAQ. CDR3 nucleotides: TGTGCCAGCAGCCTGGGGGCGTATGGGGACTTC. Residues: CASSLGAYGDF.

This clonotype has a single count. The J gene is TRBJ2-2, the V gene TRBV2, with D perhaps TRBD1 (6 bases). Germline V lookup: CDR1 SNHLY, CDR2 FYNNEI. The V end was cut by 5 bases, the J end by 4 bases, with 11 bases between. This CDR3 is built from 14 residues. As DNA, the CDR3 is TGTGCCAGCAGTTCCGGGACACTCACCGGGGAGCTGTTTTTT. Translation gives CASSSGTLTGELFF. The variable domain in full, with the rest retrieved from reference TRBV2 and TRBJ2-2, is EPEVTQTPSHQVTQMGQEVILRCVPISNHLYFYWYRQILGQKVEFLVSFYNNEISEKSEIFDDQFSVERPDGSNFTLKIRSTKLEDSAMYFCASSSGTLTGELFFGEGSRLTVL.

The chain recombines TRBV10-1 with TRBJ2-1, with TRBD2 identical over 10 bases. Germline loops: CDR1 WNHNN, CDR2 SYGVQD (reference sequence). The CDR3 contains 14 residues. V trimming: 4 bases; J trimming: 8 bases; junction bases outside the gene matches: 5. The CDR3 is CASSVSSGSYEQFF. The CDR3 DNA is TGCGCCAGCAGTGTTTCTAGCGGGAGTTATGAGCAGTTCTTC.

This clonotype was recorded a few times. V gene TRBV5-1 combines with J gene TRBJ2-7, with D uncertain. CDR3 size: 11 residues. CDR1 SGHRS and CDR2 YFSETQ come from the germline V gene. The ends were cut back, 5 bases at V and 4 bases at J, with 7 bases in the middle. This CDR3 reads CASRMGYEQYF. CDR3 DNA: TGCGCCAGCAGGATGGGATACGAGCAGTACTTC. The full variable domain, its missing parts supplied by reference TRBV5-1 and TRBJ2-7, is KAGVTQTPRYLIKTRGQQVTLSCSPISGHRSVSWYQQTPGQGLQFLFEYFSETQRNKGNFPGRFSGRQFSNSRSEMNVSTLELGDSALYLCASRMGYEQYFGPGTRLTVT.

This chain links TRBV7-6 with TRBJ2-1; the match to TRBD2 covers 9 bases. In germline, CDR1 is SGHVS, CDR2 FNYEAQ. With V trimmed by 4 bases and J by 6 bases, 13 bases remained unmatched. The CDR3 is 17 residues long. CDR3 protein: CASSSGRTSVNFNEQFF. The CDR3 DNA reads TGTGCCAGCAGCTCCGGTCGGACTAGCGTAAACTTCAATGAGCAGTTCTTC.

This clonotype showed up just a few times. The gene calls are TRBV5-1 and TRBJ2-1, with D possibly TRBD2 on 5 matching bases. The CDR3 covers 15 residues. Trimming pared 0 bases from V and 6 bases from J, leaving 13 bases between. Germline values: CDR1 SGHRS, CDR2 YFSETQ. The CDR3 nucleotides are TGCGCCAGCAGCTTGGGGCATAGAGGGATCAATGAGCAGTTCTTC. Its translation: CASSLGHRGINEQFF.

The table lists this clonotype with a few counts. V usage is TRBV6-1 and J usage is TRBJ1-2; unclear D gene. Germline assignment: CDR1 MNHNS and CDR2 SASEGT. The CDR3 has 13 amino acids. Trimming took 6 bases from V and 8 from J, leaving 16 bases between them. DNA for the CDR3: TGTGCCAGCAGCCCAGCCCGGGTAATAGGCTACACCTTC. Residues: CASSPARVIGYTF.

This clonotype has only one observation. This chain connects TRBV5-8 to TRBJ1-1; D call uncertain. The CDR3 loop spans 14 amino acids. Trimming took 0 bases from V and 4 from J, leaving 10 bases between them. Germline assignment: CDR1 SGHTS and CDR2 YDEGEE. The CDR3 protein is CASSLGRFLTEAFF. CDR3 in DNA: TGTGCCAGCAGCTTGGGACGGTTCCTCACTGAAGCTTTCTTT.

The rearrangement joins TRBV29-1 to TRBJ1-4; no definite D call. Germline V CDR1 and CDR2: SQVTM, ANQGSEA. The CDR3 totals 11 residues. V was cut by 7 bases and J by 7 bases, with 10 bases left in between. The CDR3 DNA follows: TGCAGCGCGGGAAAACGTGAAAAACTGTTTTTT. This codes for CSAGKREKLFF.

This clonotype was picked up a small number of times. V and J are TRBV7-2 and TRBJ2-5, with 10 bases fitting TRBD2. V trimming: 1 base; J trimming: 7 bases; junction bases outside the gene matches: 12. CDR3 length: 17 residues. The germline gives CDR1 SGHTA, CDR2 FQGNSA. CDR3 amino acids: CASSLGAVAGGLGTQYF. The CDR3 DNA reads TGTGCCAGCAGCTTAGGGGCTGTAGCGGGAGGTCTTGGGACCCAGTACTTC. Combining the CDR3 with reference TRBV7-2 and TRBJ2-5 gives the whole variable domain GAGVSQSPSNKVTEKGKDVELRCDPISGHTALYWYRQSLGQGLEFLIYFQGNSAPDKSGLPSDRFSAERTGGSVSTLTIQRTQQEDSAVYLCASSLGAVAGGLGTQYFGPGTRLLVL.

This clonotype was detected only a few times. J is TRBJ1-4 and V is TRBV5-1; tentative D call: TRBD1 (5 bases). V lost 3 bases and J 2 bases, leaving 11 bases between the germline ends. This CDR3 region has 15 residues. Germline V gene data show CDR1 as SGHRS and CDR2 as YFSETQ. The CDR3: CASSSQGTTNEKLFF. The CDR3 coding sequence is TGCGCCAGCAGCTCGCAAGGGACTACTAATGAAAAACTGTTTTTT.

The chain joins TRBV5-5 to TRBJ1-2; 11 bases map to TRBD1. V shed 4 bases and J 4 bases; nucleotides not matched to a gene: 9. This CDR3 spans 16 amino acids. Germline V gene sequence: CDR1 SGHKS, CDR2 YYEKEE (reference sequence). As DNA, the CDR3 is TGTGCCAGCAGCGACCGGGACAGGGGGAGCCCCTATGGCTACACCTTC. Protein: CASSDRDRGSPYGYTF.

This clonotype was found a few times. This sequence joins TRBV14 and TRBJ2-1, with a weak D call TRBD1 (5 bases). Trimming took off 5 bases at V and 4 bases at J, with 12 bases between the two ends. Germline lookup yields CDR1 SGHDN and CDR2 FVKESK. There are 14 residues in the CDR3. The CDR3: CASSSSTVYNEQFF. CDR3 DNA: TGTGCCAGCAGCTCTTCGACAGTTTACAATGAGCAGTTCTTC.

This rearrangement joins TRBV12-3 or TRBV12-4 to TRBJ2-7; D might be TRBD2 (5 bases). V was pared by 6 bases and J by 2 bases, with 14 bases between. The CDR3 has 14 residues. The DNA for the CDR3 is TGTGCCAGCAGCAAAGGGCCGGGGACCTACGAGCAGTACTTC. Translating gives CASSKGPGTYEQYF.

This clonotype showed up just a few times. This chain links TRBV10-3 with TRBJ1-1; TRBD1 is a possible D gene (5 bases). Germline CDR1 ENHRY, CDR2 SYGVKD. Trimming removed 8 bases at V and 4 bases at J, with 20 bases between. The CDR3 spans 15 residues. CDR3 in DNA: TGTGCCATCTGCCGAACGGGGACCCCCTGCACTGAAGCTTTCTTT. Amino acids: CAICRTGTPCTEAFF.

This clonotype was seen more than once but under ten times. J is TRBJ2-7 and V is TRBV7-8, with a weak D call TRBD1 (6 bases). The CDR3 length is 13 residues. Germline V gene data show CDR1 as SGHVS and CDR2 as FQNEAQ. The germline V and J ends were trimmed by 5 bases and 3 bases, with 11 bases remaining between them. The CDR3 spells CASSRDTIYEQYF. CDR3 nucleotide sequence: TGTGCCAGCAGCAGGGACACGATCTACGAGCAGTACTTC.

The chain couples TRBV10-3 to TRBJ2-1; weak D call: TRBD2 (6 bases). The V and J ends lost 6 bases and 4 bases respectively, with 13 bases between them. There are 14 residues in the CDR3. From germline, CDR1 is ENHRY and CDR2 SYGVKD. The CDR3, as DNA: TGTGCCATCAGAACCGGGACTGGATACAATGAGCAGTTCTTC. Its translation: CAIRTGTGYNEQFF.

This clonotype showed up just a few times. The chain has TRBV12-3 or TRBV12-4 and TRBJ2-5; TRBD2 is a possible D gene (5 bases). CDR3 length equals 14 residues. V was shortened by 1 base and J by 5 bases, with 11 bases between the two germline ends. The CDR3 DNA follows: TGTGCCAGCAGTTTAGTTAGCAAGCGGGAGACCCAGTACTTC. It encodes CASSLVSKRETQYF.

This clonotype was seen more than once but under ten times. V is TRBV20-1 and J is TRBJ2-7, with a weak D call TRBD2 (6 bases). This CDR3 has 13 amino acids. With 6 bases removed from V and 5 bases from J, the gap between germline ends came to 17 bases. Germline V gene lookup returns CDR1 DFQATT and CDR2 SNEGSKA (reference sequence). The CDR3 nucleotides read TGCAGTGCCCGACCGACTAGAATCAACGAGCAGTACTTC. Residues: CSARPTRINEQYF.

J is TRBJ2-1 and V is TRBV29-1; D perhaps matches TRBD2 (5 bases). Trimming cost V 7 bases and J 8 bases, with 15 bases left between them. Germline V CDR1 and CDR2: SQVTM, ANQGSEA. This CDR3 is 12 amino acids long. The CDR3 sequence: CSAARGWDEQFF. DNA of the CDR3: TGCAGCGCCGCCCGCGGGTGGGATGAGCAGTTCTTC.

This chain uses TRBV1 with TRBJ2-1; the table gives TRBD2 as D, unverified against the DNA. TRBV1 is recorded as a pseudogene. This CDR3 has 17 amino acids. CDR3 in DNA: TGCTCCCAGGCGGGAGCGACGCGGAGAGGGGCCTACAATGAGCAGTTCTTC. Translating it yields CSQAGATRRGAYNEQFF.

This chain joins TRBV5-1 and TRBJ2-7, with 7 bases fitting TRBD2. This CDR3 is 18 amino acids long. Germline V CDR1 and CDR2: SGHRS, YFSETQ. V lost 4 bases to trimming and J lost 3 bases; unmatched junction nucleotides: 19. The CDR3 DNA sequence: TGCGCCAGCAGCCCCTCCATGAGCGGGGCCGGAACCAACTACGAGCAGTACTTC. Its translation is CASSPSMSGAGTNYEQYF. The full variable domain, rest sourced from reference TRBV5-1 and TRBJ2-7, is KAGVTQTPRYLIKTRGQQVTLSCSPISGHRSVSWYQQTPGQGLQFLFEYFSETQRNKGNFPGRFSGRQFSNSRSEMNVSTLELGDSALYLCASSPSMSGAGTNYEQYFGPGTRLTVT.

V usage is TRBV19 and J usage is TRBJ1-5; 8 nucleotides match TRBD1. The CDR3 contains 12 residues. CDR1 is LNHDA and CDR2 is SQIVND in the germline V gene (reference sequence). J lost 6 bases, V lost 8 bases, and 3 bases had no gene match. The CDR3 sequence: CASRQGSQPQHF. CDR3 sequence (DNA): TGTGCCAGTCGACAGGGGAGTCAGCCCCAGCATTTT.

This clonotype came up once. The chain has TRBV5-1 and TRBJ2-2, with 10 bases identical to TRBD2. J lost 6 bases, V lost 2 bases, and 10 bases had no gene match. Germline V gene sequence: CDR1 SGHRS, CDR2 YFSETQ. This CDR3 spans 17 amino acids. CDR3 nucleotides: TGCGCCAGCAGCTTCCTCCAGAGCGGGAGGGCCTCCGGGGAGCTGTTTTTT. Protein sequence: CASSFLQSGRASGELFF.

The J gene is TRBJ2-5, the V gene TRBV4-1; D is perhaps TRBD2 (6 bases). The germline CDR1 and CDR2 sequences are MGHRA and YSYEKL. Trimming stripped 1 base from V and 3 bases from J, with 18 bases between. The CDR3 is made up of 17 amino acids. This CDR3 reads CASSQGALRGPEETQYF. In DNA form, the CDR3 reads TGCGCCAGCAGCCAAGGTGCCCTGCGGGGCCCCGAAGAGACCCAGTACTTC.

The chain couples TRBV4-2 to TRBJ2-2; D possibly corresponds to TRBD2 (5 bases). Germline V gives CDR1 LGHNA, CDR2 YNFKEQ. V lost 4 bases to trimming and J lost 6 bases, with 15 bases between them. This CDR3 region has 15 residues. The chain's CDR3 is CASSRDGNRPGELFF. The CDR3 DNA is TGTGCCAGCAGCCGAGACGGGAACCGCCCCGGGGAGCTGTTTTTT.

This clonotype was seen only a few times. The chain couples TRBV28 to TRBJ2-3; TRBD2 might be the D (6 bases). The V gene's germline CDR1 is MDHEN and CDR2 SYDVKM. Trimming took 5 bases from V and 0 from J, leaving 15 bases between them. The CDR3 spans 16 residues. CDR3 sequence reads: CASSKYRGLSTDTQYF. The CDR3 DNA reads TGTGCCAGCAGTAAATACAGAGGACTAAGCACAGATACGCAGTATTTT.